This T cell receptor (beta chain) emerged from a study of spatial heterogeneity in lung cancer. In the study overall: On average, each unique TCR and UMI combination appeared more than ten times in raw reads. Findings and limits, study-wide: Blood contained ubiquitous expanded tumor TCRs more at resection than at follow-up.

Between the trimmed V and J ends, which lost 5 bases and 2 bases, there was a span of 12 bases. Germline CDR1 reads LNHDA; CDR2 reads SQIVND (reference sequence). This CDR3 spans 14 amino acids. Unique molecular identifiers tagged every individual TCR cDNA molecule. TCRdb re-called the 5' RACE reads with MiXCR, one entry per CDR3 protein. The repertoire holds 25,000 to 35,000 distinct CDR3 sequences, with about 8.8% as singletons. In this sample, this clonotype turned up many times. Its antigen remains unidentified. Documented time point: sample taken at primary tumor resection. Extraction of whole RNA from tumor, nontumor lung or frozen PBMC preceded unsorted sequencing. Samples were donated by 72 untreated early-stage non-small cell lung cancer patients.

The sequencing used PBMCs, collected at surgery. This chain connects TRBV19 to TRBJ1-2; perhaps TRBD1 as D (5 bases). The source of this sequence is a female donor with early-stage non-small cell lung cancer. The CDR3 here is CASSPTVTNYGYTF. The DNA of the CDR3 is TGTGCCAGTAGTCCGACAGTTACCAACTATGGCTACACCTTC.